A single sample is the source of the 31 T cell receptor beta chains below, sequenced in a study of cytomegalovirus exposure and HLA in healthy donors. TCRdb's copy holds only in-frame clones and misses some; the assay was immunoSEQ multiplex PCR. The top ten clones hold about 1.8% of a sample with roughly 120,000 clones, approximately 88% of them seen once. The specimen sequenced was PBMCs. The receptors here all came from a man aged 18 to 29 in good health and CMV-seronegative.

The rearrangement joins TRBV28 to TRBJ2-1; 10 bases align to TRBD2. CDR3 length equals 15 residues. Germline V lookup: CDR1 MDHEN, CDR2 SYDVKM. J gave up 3 bases and V 4 bases, and 3 bases lay outside the gene matches. CDR3 protein: CASSSGLAVYNEQFF. The DNA of the CDR3 is TGTGCCAGCAGTTCAGGACTAGCGGTCTACAATGAGCAGTTCTTC.

This chain uses TRBV5-8 with TRBJ2-7; 8 positions agree with TRBD1. This CDR3 spans 15 amino acids. V lost 1 base, J lost 6 bases, and 9 bases stayed unmatched. Germline V CDR1 and CDR2: SGHTS, YDEGEE. CDR3 region: CASSLFGQGVSEQYF. CDR3 coding DNA: TGTGCCAGCAGCTTGTTCGGACAGGGTGTTAGCGAGCAGTACTTC.

J is TRBJ1-6 and V is TRBV6-1, with 7 bases lining up with TRBD1. Germline values: CDR1 MNHNS, CDR2 SASEGT. The CDR3 loop spans 14 amino acids. V lost 8 bases and J lost 11; bases outside the gene matches: 12. The CDR3 loop is CASLMGQRIPPLHF. Here the CDR3 DNA reads TGTGCCAGCCTTATGGGACAGCGAATTCCACCCCTCCACTTT.

V gene TRBV28 combines with J gene TRBJ2-7, with 7 nucleotides matching TRBD1. Germline CDR1 MDHEN, CDR2 SYDVKM. The CDR3 spans 13 residues. Trimming removed 7 bases from V and 3 bases from J; junction bases left unmatched: 6. The CDR3: CASNPGQIYEQYF. In nucleotides, the CDR3 is TGTGCCAGCAACCCGGGACAGATCTACGAGCAGTACTTC.

V is TRBV4-2 and J is TRBJ2-7, with 9 bases aligning to TRBD1. Looked up from germline, CDR1 is LGHNA and CDR2 is YNFKEQ. The V and J ends lost 2 bases and 4 bases, in that order; junction bases with no gene match: 3. The CDR3 contains 14 residues. The DNA for the CDR3 is TGTGCCAGCAGCCAAAAGACAGGGGGGTACGAGCAGTACTTC. Amino acids: CASSQKTGGYEQYF.

This sequence joins TRBV5-1 and TRBJ1-1, with TRBD1 matching 9 bases. J gave up 4 bases and V 4 bases, and 11 bases lay outside the gene matches. The CDR3 is made up of 16 amino acids. The germline V gene encodes CDR1 SGHRS and CDR2 YFSETQ. The CDR3 DNA is TGCGCCAGCAGCCCGACCATACAGGGGGCCGGCACTGAAGCTTTCTTT. This gives the protein CASSPTIQGAGTEAFF.

The chain recombines TRBV2 with TRBJ2-1; 7 nucleotides line up with TRBD1. Germline V CDR1 and CDR2: SNHLY, FYNNEI. CDR3 length: 12 residues. V dropped 8 bases and J dropped 4; count of bases not matched to a gene: 2. The CDR3 spells CASDREYNEQFF. CDR3 sequence (DNA): TGTGCCAGCGACAGGGAATACAATGAGCAGTTCTTC.

The chain joins TRBV28 to TRBJ1-5, with D possibly TRBD1 on 6 matching bases. This CDR3 spans 15 amino acids. V was cut by 2 bases and J by 2 bases, with 10 bases left in between. The germline gives CDR1 MDHEN, CDR2 SYDVKM. The CDR3 is CASSLAQGGNQPQHF. The CDR3 DNA reads TGTGCCAGCAGTTTAGCACAGGGCGGCAATCAGCCCCAGCATTTT.

This clone was seen a single time. The chain combines TRBV11-2 with TRBJ2-3, with 8 positions matching TRBD2. Germline values: CDR1 SGHAT, CDR2 FQNNGV. The trim removed 5 bases at V and 6 bases at J, leaving 10 bases unmatched. This CDR3 spans 15 amino acids. CDR3 sequence (DNA): TGTGCCAGCAGCGCGGCTAGCGGGTATAGGGATACGCAGTATTTT. Protein: CASSAASGYRDTQYF.

J is TRBJ2-7 and V is TRBV6-6, with 9 bases fitting TRBD1. The V gene end was trimmed by 4 bases and the J gene end by 0 bases; junction bases not matched to a gene: 4. Germline V gives CDR1 MNHNY, CDR2 SVGAGI (reference sequence). This CDR3 region has 15 residues. For the CDR3, the DNA is TGTGCCAGCAGTTTACAGGGGGCGCTCTCCTACGAGCAGTACTTC. Translating it yields CASSLQGALSYEQYF.

In this sample, this clone turned up a few times. The chain combines TRBV30 with TRBJ1-5; 8 positions agree with TRBD1. V trimming: 5 bases; J trimming: 5 bases; junction bases outside the gene matches: 8. Germline V gene data show CDR1 as GTSNPN and CDR2 as SVGIG (reference sequence). The CDR3 is 14 amino acids. As DNA, the CDR3 is TGTGCCTGGGGACAGGGCTTTTTGGATCAGCCCCAGCATTTT. It translates to CAWGQGFLDQPQHF.

The gene calls are TRBV28 and TRBJ2-7; TRBD1 matches 7 bases. CDR1 is MDHEN, CDR2 SYDVKM, per germline. This CDR3 spans 13 amino acids. Losses at the gene ends were 3 bases for V and 5 bases for J; bases not matched to a gene: 4. The CDR3 reads CASSLGQRHEQYF. The CDR3 DNA is TGTGCCAGCAGTTTGGGACAGCGCCACGAGCAGTACTTC.

The V and J genes are TRBV2 and TRBJ1-1; D call uncertain. The CDR3 sequence is 13 residues long. The V and J ends lost 4 bases and 4 bases respectively, with 10 bases between them. The V gene's germline CDR1 is SNHLY and CDR2 FYNNEI. CDR3 region: CASSVSEGTEAFF. DNA for the CDR3: TGTGCCAGCAGTGTCTCCGAGGGCACTGAAGCTTTCTTT.

V is TRBV5-1 and J is TRBJ2-7; D possibly corresponds to TRBD2 (6 bases). V lost 0 bases, J lost 4 bases, and 14 bases lay in between. This CDR3 contains 15 residues. Germline V gives CDR1 SGHRS, CDR2 YFSETQ. The CDR3 reads CASSLEGGKNYEQYF. The CDR3 DNA follows: TGCGCCAGCAGCTTGGAGGGCGGGAAGAATTACGAGCAGTACTTC.

V and J are TRBV10-2 and TRBJ2-3; TRBD1 might be the D (6 bases). Trimming took 3 bases from V and 0 from J, leaving 13 bases between them. CDR3 length equals 16 residues. CDR1 WSHSY and CDR2 SAAADI come from the germline V gene. The CDR3 DNA follows: TGCGCCAGCAGTGACCCCGGAACAGGGAGCACAGATACGCAGTATTTT. Translating it yields CASSDPGTGSTDTQYF.

The rearrangement uses TRBV14 and TRBJ1-1, with D possibly being TRBD1 (5 bases). The CDR3 has 13 residues. The V end was cut by 1 base, the J end by 6 bases, with 9 bases between. Germline loops: CDR1 SGHDN, CDR2 FVKESK. The CDR3 loop reads CASSQVWGAEAFF. The CDR3 DNA is TGTGCCAGCAGCCAAGTTTGGGGGGCTGAAGCTTTCTTT.

This clone was seen a single time. The gene calls are TRBV11-2 and TRBJ2-2, with D unresolved. Trimming left V 4 bases short and J 6 bases short, with 12 bases between. Germline CDR1 SGHAT, CDR2 FQNNGV. The CDR3 is made up of 14 amino acids. This CDR3 reads CASSYSRSAGELFF. The CDR3 coding sequence is TGTGCCAGCAGCTACTCTAGATCCGCCGGGGAGCTGTTTTTT.

The chain joins TRBV10-3 to TRBJ2-5; the match to TRBD2 covers 9 bases. CDR3 size: 16 residues. With 0 bases clipped from V and 5 bases from J, the junction kept 7 bases outside the gene matches. Germline CDR1 is ENHRY and CDR2 is SYGVKD. The CDR3 reads CAISESQLAGFETQYF. CDR3 coding DNA: TGTGCCATCAGTGAGTCGCAACTAGCGGGTTTTGAGACCCAGTACTTC.

J is TRBJ1-4 and V is TRBV6-4, with D maybe TRBD1 (5 bases). The CDR3 length is 20 residues. With 6 bases removed from V and 7 bases from J, the gap between germline ends came to 33 bases. The germline V gene has CDR1 MRHNA and CDR2 SNTAGT. The CDR3 sequence: CASRDPPGPTEGGSCEKLFF. The CDR3 region has the DNA TGTGCCAGCAGAGATCCCCCGGGACCTACTGAGGGAGGGAGTTGTGAAAAACTGTTTTTT.

The J gene is TRBJ2-2, the V gene TRBV28; possibly TRBD1 for D (6 bases). Trimming removed 5 bases at V and 1 base at J, with 11 bases between. The CDR3 totals 15 residues. Per the germline V gene, CDR1 is MDHEN and CDR2 is SYDVKM. The CDR3 reads CASSKPTGNTGELFF. The DNA of the CDR3 is TGTGCCAGCAGTAAACCGACAGGGAACACCGGGGAGCTGTTTTTT.

This clone has a handful of counts. This sequence joins TRBV5-4 and TRBJ2-7, with D tentatively TRBD1 (6 bases). The V gene's germline CDR1 is SGHNT and CDR2 YYREEE (reference sequence). This CDR3 contains 14 residues. Between the trimmed V and J ends, which lost 0 bases and 2 bases, there was a span of 9 bases. CDR3 residues: CASSLGDKPYEQYF. In nucleotides, the CDR3 is TGTGCCAGCAGCTTGGGGGACAAACCCTACGAGCAGTACTTC. The full variable domain, completed using reference TRBV5-4 and TRBJ2-7, is ETGVTQSPTHLIKTRGQQVTLRCSSQSGHNTVSWYQQALGQGPQFIFQYYREEENGRGNFPPRFSGLQFPNYSSELNVNALELDDSALYLCASSLGDKPYEQYFGPGTRLTVT.

The chain has TRBV4-1 and TRBJ2-1, with D hard to call. This CDR3 contains 12 residues. V was pared by 5 bases and J by 6 bases, with 8 bases between. CDR1 is MGHRA and CDR2 is YSYEKL in the germline V gene. Here the CDR3 reads CASSSPVNEQFF. The CDR3 DNA reads as TGCGCCAGCAGCTCCCCTGTCAATGAGCAGTTCTTC.

This chain joins TRBV27 and TRBJ2-1; 8 bases fit TRBD2. Germline CDR1 is MNHEY and CDR2 is SMNVEV (reference sequence). This CDR3 contains 16 residues. V dropped 6 bases and J dropped 0; count of bases not matched to a gene: 7. CDR3 sequence (DNA): TGTGCCAGCAGGCGACTAGCGACAAGCTCCTACAATGAGCAGTTCTTC. Translation: CASRRLATSSYNEQFF.

The J gene is TRBJ2-7, the V gene TRBV29-1; 7 nucleotides align to TRBD2. The CDR3 is 11 amino acids. With 4 bases clipped from V and 6 bases from J, the junction kept 3 bases outside the gene matches. The V gene's germline CDR1 is SQVTM and CDR2 ANQGSEA. The CDR3 loop reads CSVGEGSEQYF. The CDR3 DNA is TGCAGCGTTGGGGAGGGGTCCGAGCAGTACTTC.

The chain carries TRBV12-5 and TRBJ2-1; no firm D call. The CDR3 has 11 amino acids. The V end was cut by 8 bases, the J end by 5 bases, with 7 bases between. Looked up from germline, CDR1 is LGHNT and CDR2 is FRNRAP. The CDR3, as DNA: TGTGCTAGTTCCTCTAACAATGAGCAGTTCTTC. This sequence encodes CASSSNNEQFF.

The gene calls are TRBV10-3 and TRBJ2-5, with D possibly TRBD2 on 6 matching bases. The germline gives CDR1 ENHRY, CDR2 SYGVKD. The V end lost 4 bases, the J end lost 4 bases, and 13 bases lay between the germline ends. CDR3 size: 14 residues. DNA of the CDR3: TGTGCCATCAGTGTGGGGGGTATGGGAGAGACCCAGTACTTC. Its protein is CAISVGGMGETQYF.

The CDR3 spells CASSDLLGTDTQYF. The CDR3 DNA reads TGTGCCAGCAGTGACTTGCTTGGCACAGATACGCAGTATTTT. The chain employs TRBV11-2 and TRBJ2-3; D is undetermined. CDR3 length: 14 residues. CDR1 is SGHAT, CDR2 FQNNGV, per germline. V shed 6 bases and J shed 1 base, with 11 bases lying between them.

The CDR3 coding sequence is TGTGCCAGTAAATCACAGTCCAGAAACACCGGGGAGCTGTTTTTT. This encodes CASKSQSRNTGELFF. The chain links TRBV19 to TRBJ2-2; the D is unclear. CDR3 size: 15 residues. Trimming took off 7 bases at V and 2 bases at J, with 14 bases between the two ends. Germline V gives CDR1 LNHDA, CDR2 SQIVND (reference sequence).

The chain couples TRBV7-9 to TRBJ2-3; TRBD1 matches at 7 bases. Germline CDR1 is SEHNR and CDR2 is FQNEAQ (reference sequence). The CDR3 has 16 residues. With 2 bases clipped from V and 4 bases from J, the junction kept 9 bases outside the gene matches. The CDR3 spells CASSLLKTGPADTQYF. The CDR3 region has the DNA TGTGCCAGCAGCTTACTCAAGACAGGGCCCGCAGATACGCAGTATTTT.

The V gene is TRBV11-2, the J gene TRBJ2-1; 8 bases are shared with TRBD2. This CDR3 region has 18 residues. Trimming cost V 5 bases and J 3 bases; bases outside gene matches: 15. Germline V lookup: CDR1 SGHAT, CDR2 FQNNGV. The CDR3 DNA follows: TGTGCCAGCAGCCCTAGGGAGAACCTAGCGGGCCTCTACAATGAGCAGTTCTTC. Its protein is CASSPRENLAGLYNEQFF.

V gene TRBV28 combines with J gene TRBJ2-7; TRBD2 matches 8 bases. This CDR3 has 15 amino acids. CDR1 MDHEN and CDR2 SYDVKM come from the germline V gene. Trimming at V came to 0 bases and at J to 6 bases, leaving 7 bases not matched to a gene. For the CDR3, the DNA is TGTGCCAGCAGTTTATGGGCCAGCGGGAGTCCCGAGCAGTACTTC. It codes for CASSLWASGSPEQYF.